This TCR beta chain emerged from a study of CD8+ T cells in alopecia areata. Following extraction, RNA underwent reverse transcription to cDNA, which served as the sequencing template. The protocol was immunoSEQ multiplex PCR, while the TCRdb copy is restricted to in-frame clones and leaves out a portion. The sample carries just over 150,000 clones, 50% to 65% recorded once. V dropped 5 bases and J dropped 9; count of bases not matched to a gene: 10. The V gene's germline CDR1 is LNHDA and CDR2 SQIVND (reference sequence). The CDR3 extends over 14 amino acids. Specimen: CD8+ T cells sorted from blood, collected at week 0. The clonotype originates from a human donor with alopecia areata. The rearrangement uses TRBV19 and TRBJ2-1; 7 bases map to TRBD1. CDR3 region: CASSPQDRSTEQFF. Here the CDR3 DNA reads TGTGCCAGTAGTCCCCAGGACAGGAGCACTGAGCAGTTCTTC. The full variable domain, rest sourced from reference TRBV19 and TRBJ2-1, is DGGITQSPKYLFRKEGQNVTLSCEQNLNHDAMYWYRQDPGQGLRLIYYSQIVNDFQKGDIAEGYSVSREKKESFPLTVTSAQKNPTAFYLCASSPQDRSTEQFFGPGTRLTVL.